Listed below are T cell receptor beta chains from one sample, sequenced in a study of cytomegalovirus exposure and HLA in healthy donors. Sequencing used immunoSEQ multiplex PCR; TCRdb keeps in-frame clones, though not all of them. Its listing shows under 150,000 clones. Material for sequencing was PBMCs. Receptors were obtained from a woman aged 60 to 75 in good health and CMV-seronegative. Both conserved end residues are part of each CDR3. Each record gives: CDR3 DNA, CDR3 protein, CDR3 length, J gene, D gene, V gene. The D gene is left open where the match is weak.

CDR3 DNA: TGTGCCAGCAACGAACAGGGGTGGAATCAGCCCCAGCATTTT
CDR3 protein: CASNEQGWNQPQHF
CDR3 length: 14
J gene: TRBJ1-5
D gene: TRBD1
V gene: TRBV2

CDR3 DNA: TGTGCCAGCAGTTTAAGGGCCGCGACTAGCGGGAGGGCCAATGAGCAGTTCTTC
CDR3 protein: CASSLRAATSGRANEQFF
CDR3 length: 18
J gene: TRBJ2-1
D gene: TRBD2
V gene: TRBV27

CDR3 DNA: TGTGCCAGTAGGGGACAGATGAACACTGAAGCTTTCTTT
CDR3 protein: CASRGQMNTEAFF
CDR3 length: 13
J gene: TRBJ1-1
D gene: TRBD1
V gene: TRBV19

CDR3 DNA: TGCAGCGTTGCGCAAGGATCGGCAGGTGTCACAGATACGCAGTATTTT
CDR3 protein: CSVAQGSAGVTDTQYF
CDR3 length: 16
J gene: TRBJ2-3
D gene: .
V gene: TRBV29-1

CDR3 DNA: TGTGCCAGCAGCTTAACGCCGCTAGCGGGAGTATTTCGCCCCGAGCAGTACTTC
CDR3 protein: CASSLTPLAGVFRPEQYF
CDR3 length: 18
J gene: TRBJ2-7
D gene: TRBD2
V gene: TRBV7-3

CDR3 DNA: TGCGCCAGCAGCTGGGGACAGGGGAGGGGGCTTGGCTACACCTTC
CDR3 protein: CASSWGQGRGLGYTF
CDR3 length: 15
J gene: TRBJ1-2
D gene: TRBD1
V gene: TRBV5-1

CDR3 DNA: TGTGCCAGCAGCGGCCCGACAGGGGGCTCGCGGACTGAAGCTTTCTTT
CDR3 protein: CASSGPTGGSRTEAFF
CDR3 length: 16
J gene: TRBJ1-1
D gene: TRBD1
V gene: TRBV5-4

CDR3 DNA: TGTGCCAGCTCACGAATAGCGGGGACTAGCACAGATACGCAGTATTTT
CDR3 protein: CASSRIAGTSTDTQYF
CDR3 length: 16
J gene: TRBJ2-3
D gene: TRBD2
V gene: TRBV18

CDR3 DNA: TGTGCCAGCAGTAGGACAGGGCAGAACACTGAAGCTTTCTTT
CDR3 protein: CASSRTGQNTEAFF
CDR3 length: 14
J gene: TRBJ1-1
D gene: TRBD1
V gene: TRBV6-1

CDR3 DNA: TGTGCCAGCAGTTTATCGTGGGGGGATGGGGCCAACGTCCTGACTTTC
CDR3 protein: CASSLSWGDGANVLTF
CDR3 length: 16
J gene: TRBJ2-6
D gene: .
V gene: TRBV27

CDR3 DNA: TGTGCCAGTAGTCGAATGGGCCCGGACTACTACAATGAGCAGTTCTTC
CDR3 protein: CASSRMGPDYYNEQFF
CDR3 length: 16
J gene: TRBJ2-1
D gene: .
V gene: TRBV19

CDR3 DNA: TGTGCCAGCAGCGTCGGGACTAGTTTCGAGCAGTACTTC
CDR3 protein: CASSVGTSFEQYF
CDR3 length: 13
J gene: TRBJ2-7
D gene: TRBD2
V gene: TRBV9

CDR3 DNA: TGTGCCAGCGGACCCGGGACTAGCTCTAGAAATGAGCAGTTCTTC
CDR3 protein: CASGPGTSSRNEQFF
CDR3 length: 15
J gene: TRBJ2-1
D gene: TRBD2
V gene: TRBV27

CDR3 DNA: TGTGCCGGCAGTGCGGGAACGAGAAACACCATATATTTT
CDR3 protein: CAGSAGTRNTIYF
CDR3 length: 13
J gene: TRBJ1-3
D gene: .
V gene: TRBV2

CDR3 DNA: TGTGCCAGCAGTTCCGGACAGGGTAGCAATCAGCCCCAGCATTTT
CDR3 protein: CASSSGQGSNQPQHF
CDR3 length: 15
J gene: TRBJ1-5
D gene: TRBD1
V gene: TRBV28

CDR3 DNA: TGTGCCAGCAGCTTAACGGGGATATCTGGAAACACCATATATTTT
CDR3 protein: CASSLTGISGNTIYF
CDR3 length: 15
J gene: TRBJ1-3
D gene: .
V gene: TRBV7-9

CDR3 DNA: TGTGCCAGCAGTATAGATCGGGGTACGGCTAATGAAAAACTGTTTTTT
CDR3 protein: CASSIDRGTANEKLFF
CDR3 length: 16
J gene: TRBJ1-4
D gene: .
V gene: TRBV28

CDR3 DNA: TGCGCCAGCAGCCAAATGGACTCCCCCTACGAGCAGTACTTC
CDR3 protein: CASSQMDSPYEQYF
CDR3 length: 14
J gene: TRBJ2-7
D gene: .
V gene: TRBV4-1

CDR3 DNA: TGTGCCAGCAGCTTACAGGAATCCATGGGGGCTTTCTTT
CDR3 protein: CASSLQESMGAFF
CDR3 length: 13
J gene: TRBJ1-1
D gene: .
V gene: TRBV5-4

CDR3 DNA: TGTGCCAGCAGCTTAGGCCCGGGGGGTGGGGCCTACGAGCAGTACTTC
CDR3 protein: CASSLGPGGGAYEQYF
CDR3 length: 16
J gene: TRBJ2-7
D gene: TRBD2
V gene: TRBV13

CDR3 DNA: TGTGCCAGCAGCTCCGGGAAGAACACTGAAGCTTTCTTT
CDR3 protein: CASSSGKNTEAFF
CDR3 length: 13
J gene: TRBJ1-1
D gene: .
V gene: TRBV7-9

CDR3 DNA: TGTGCCAGCAGCTTACGTGAGGCGGCAGAGACCCAGTACTTC
CDR3 protein: CASSLREAAETQYF
CDR3 length: 14
J gene: TRBJ2-5
D gene: .
V gene: TRBV7-9

CDR3 DNA: TGTGCCAGCAGTCCCGGGCAGGGTAGAGACATTCAGTACTTC
CDR3 protein: CASSPGQGRDIQYF
CDR3 length: 14
J gene: TRBJ2-4
D gene: .
V gene: TRBV5-4

CDR3 DNA: TGTGCCAGCAGCGGCGTTCAGGGTATTGGTTCACCCCTCCACTTT
CDR3 protein: CASSGVQGIGSPLHF
CDR3 length: 15
J gene: TRBJ1-6
D gene: .
V gene: TRBV9

CDR3 DNA: TGTGCCAGTAGGACAAACCTCAGGAGGAACTATGGCTACACCTTC
CDR3 protein: CASRTNLRRNYGYTF
CDR3 length: 15
J gene: TRBJ1-2
D gene: .
V gene: TRBV19

CDR3 DNA: TGTGCCAGCAGCTCCGGGACAGGGACCTATGGCTACACCTTC
CDR3 protein: CASSSGTGTYGYTF
CDR3 length: 14
J gene: TRBJ1-2
D gene: TRBD1
V gene: TRBV13